Shown below are 24 T cell receptor beta chains from a single sample sequenced in a study of blood T cells in healthy people across ages. It was with a sample-barcoded 5' primer and a J-beta primer mix that a second PCR of about 6 to 12 cycles was run. TCRdb called the 5' RACE reads again in MiXCR, with one record for every CDR3 protein. There are roughly 1,300,000 distinct CDR3 sequences in the sample; 59% occur only once, and over 5.5% lies in the top ten. What was sequenced was blood. The receptors were sampled from a man aged 18-30 years in good health.

The gene calls are TRBV7-9 and TRBJ1-1, with TRBD1 matching over 8 bases. CDR1 is SEHNR, CDR2 FQNEAQ, per germline (reference sequence). The CDR3 has 15 residues. J gave up 4 bases and V 5 bases, and 9 bases lay outside the gene matches. The CDR3 DNA reads TGTGCCAGCAGCCCTCCGACAGGGGTTTCCACTGAAGCTTTCTTT. Translated, it gives CASSPPTGVSTEAFF.

This clonotype appeared a few times. The chain couples TRBV5-1 to TRBJ1-1; D uncertain. This CDR3 spans 15 amino acids. The germline V gene has CDR1 SGHRS and CDR2 YFSETQ. Deletions cut 0 bases from V and 7 bases from J, with 16 bases between. This chain's CDR3 is CASSLARFTQDEAFF. The CDR3 nucleotides read TGCGCCAGCAGCTTGGCCCGGTTTACGCAGGATGAAGCTTTCTTT.

The chain links TRBV11-2 to TRBJ2-1, with D maybe TRBD2 (6 bases). V was pared by 8 bases and J by 7 bases, with 15 bases between. The CDR3 runs to 13 residues. CDR1 is SGHAT and CDR2 is FQNNGV in the germline V gene. The CDR3 sequence is CASGGSGGNEQFF. CDR3 nucleotides: TGTGCCAGCGGAGGGAGTGGTGGGAATGAGCAGTTCTTC. The full variable domain, completed using reference TRBV11-2 and TRBJ2-1, is EAGVAQSPRYKIIEKRQSVAFWCNPISGHATLYWYQQILGQGPKLLIQFQNNGVVDDSQLPKDRFSAERLKGVDSTLKIQPAKLEDSAVYLCASGGSGGNEQFFGPGTRLTVL.

This clonotype was observed once. This sequence joins TRBV10-3 and TRBJ2-7, with TRBD1 identical over 7 bases. V was pared by 0 bases and J by 3 bases, with 11 bases of the junction left unmatched. Germline V CDR1 and CDR2: ENHRY, SYGVKD. This CDR3 has 17 residues. The CDR3 reads CAISESGTVIHDYEQYF. The DNA of the CDR3 is TGTGCCATCAGTGAGTCCGGGACAGTGATCCATGACTACGAGCAGTACTTC.

This rearrangement joins TRBV13 to TRBJ1-2; TRBD1 agrees at 7 bases. The V segment lost 4 bases and the J segment 2 bases; nucleotides outside the gene matches: 10. The germline gives CDR1 PRHDT, CDR2 FYEKMQ (reference sequence). The CDR3 totals 16 residues. The CDR3 spells CASSSGPGQQNYGYTF. CDR3 bases: TGTGCCAGCAGCTCGGGACCGGGACAGCAAAACTATGGCTACACCTTC.

V and J are TRBV11-2 and TRBJ2-7, with 10 bases aligning to TRBD1. Germline lookup yields CDR1 SGHAT and CDR2 FQNNGV. The length of the CDR3 is 16 residues. V shed 2 bases and J 3 bases; nucleotides not matched to a gene: 7. The chain's CDR3 is CASSLIGTGVVYEQYF. The CDR3 DNA is TGTGCCAGCAGCTTAATAGGGACAGGGGTCGTCTACGAGCAGTACTTC.

In nucleotides, the CDR3 is TGTGCCAGCAGTCCCACCGAAACTTACCAAGAGACCCAGTACTTC. Amino acids: CASSPTETYQETQYF. This sequence joins TRBV6-2 or TRBV6-3 and TRBJ2-5; unclear D gene. Trimming shortened V by 5 bases and J by 0 bases, and 13 bases separated the two germline ends. The CDR3 is made up of 15 amino acids. Germline-derived CDR1 and CDR2 are MNHEY and SVGEGT.

This chain uses TRBV28 with TRBJ1-2; 7 positions agree with TRBD1. CDR1 is MDHEN and CDR2 is SYDVKM in the germline V gene. The CDR3 covers 16 residues. J gave up 7 bases and V 5 bases, and 16 bases lay outside the gene matches. This chain's CDR3 is CASSILLTDRQGGYTF. The CDR3 nucleotides read TGTGCCAGCAGTATCCTGCTAACGGACAGGCAGGGTGGCTACACCTTC.

This clonotype appeared many times. The chain couples TRBV3-1 to TRBJ2-1; 10 nucleotides agree with TRBD2. The germline V gene encodes CDR1 LGHDT and CDR2 YNNKEL (reference sequence). The CDR3 consists of 14 residues. Unmatched junction bases numbered 3, after V lost 5 bases and J lost 5 bases. CDR3 in amino acids: CASSFTSGDNEQFF. The CDR3 DNA reads TGTGCCAGCAGCTTCACTAGCGGGGACAATGAGCAGTTCTTC.

A single count supports this clonotype. The chain employs TRBV9 and TRBJ2-5; maybe TRBD2 (9 bases). Looked up from germline, CDR1 is SGDLS and CDR2 is YYNGEE. The CDR3 is 14 amino acids. V was pared by 8 bases and J by 11 bases, with 25 bases between. Here the CDR3 reads CASQGAGGYNEQYF. The CDR3 DNA reads TGTGCCAGTCAGGGGGCGGGAGGGTACAATGAGCAGTACTTC.

This chain uses TRBV9 with TRBJ2-7, with D tentatively TRBD2 (6 bases). The CDR3 contains 15 residues. Germline CDR1 SGDLS, CDR2 YYNGEE. V was cut by 2 bases and J by 0 bases, with 12 bases left in between. DNA for the CDR3: TGTGCCAGCAGCGTTTCCGGGACTCCCTCCTACGAGCAGTACTTC. Translation gives CASSVSGTPSYEQYF.

The chain recombines TRBV6-2 or TRBV6-3 with TRBJ2-1; D might be TRBD2 (5 bases). The ends were cut back, 6 bases at V and 5 bases at J, with 14 bases in the middle. This CDR3 is built from 14 residues. The germline V gene has CDR1 MNHEY and CDR2 SVGEGT. The CDR3 reads CASSRDGVNNEQFF. The CDR3 region has the DNA TGTGCCAGCAGCCGCGACGGGGTCAACAATGAGCAGTTCTTC.

This clonotype was counted a few times. The chain joins TRBV13 to TRBJ2-4; the D gene is possibly TRBD1 (5 bases). Germline lookup yields CDR1 PRHDT and CDR2 FYEKMQ (reference sequence). The CDR3 runs to 16 residues. The V gene lost 7 bases and the J gene lost 0 bases, with 16 bases spanning the gap. CDR3 sequence: CASTGRMDIAKNIQYF. The CDR3 DNA is TGTGCCAGCACCGGAAGGATGGACATAGCCAAAAACATTCAGTACTTC.

The rearrangement links TRBV27 to TRBJ2-5; D ambiguous. The J call is doubtful: the DNA matches TRBJ2-7 better. The germline gives CDR1 MNHEY, CDR2 SMNVEV (reference sequence). The CDR3 loop spans 15 amino acids. Here the CDR3 reads CASSSLDRRVREQYF. The CDR3 nucleotides read TGTGCCAGCAGTTCCCTGGACCGCCGGGTACGCGAGCAGTACTTC.

The rearrangement links TRBV6-6 to TRBJ2-4; TRBD1 matches at 9 bases. The V gene's germline CDR1 is MNHNY and CDR2 SVGAGI (reference sequence). J lost 7 bases, V lost 6 bases, and 10 bases had no gene match. This CDR3 has 15 residues. The CDR3 coding sequence is TGTGCCAGCAGCCCCCCGGACAGGGGATGGAACATTCAGTACTTC. The encoded protein is CASSPPDRGWNIQYF.

The chain uses TRBV28 and TRBJ2-1, with 8 bases aligning to TRBD2. CDR3 length: 12 residues. Unmatched junction bases numbered 10, after V lost 6 bases and J lost 15 bases. Germline lookup yields CDR1 MDHEN and CDR2 SYDVKM. DNA of the CDR3: TGTGCCAGCAGCACGACGCGGGGGGATTGGTTCTTC. This encodes CASSTTRGDWFF.

This sequence joins TRBV20-1 and TRBJ1-2; the match to TRBD1 covers 9 bases. Germline V gene sequence: CDR1 DFQATT, CDR2 SNEGSKA (reference sequence). The CDR3 is 14 amino acids. The J segment lost 7 bases and the V segment lost 3 bases, leaving 9 bases of the junction unmatched. DNA for the CDR3: TGCAGTGCTAGGAGGCAACAGGGGGCTGGTGGCTACACCTTC. Its translation: CSARRQQGAGGYTF.

The V call is TRBV5-1, the J call TRBJ2-3; perhaps TRBD1 as D (6 bases). There are 16 residues in the CDR3. V was clipped by 2 bases and J by 1 base, with 14 bases between them. The germline gives CDR1 SGHRS, CDR2 YFSETQ. This chain's CDR3 is CASSLSDSMGTDTQYF. Here the CDR3 DNA reads TGCGCCAGCAGCTTATCGGACAGCATGGGCACAGATACGCAGTATTTT.

This rearrangement joins TRBV7-9 to TRBJ1-1; D possibly corresponds to TRBD1 (6 bases). The CDR3 spans 16 residues. V shed 5 bases and J shed 2 bases, with 18 bases lying between them. Germline CDR1 reads SEHNR; CDR2 reads FQNEAQ (reference sequence). The CDR3 here is CASSPVGGGQNTEAFF. The CDR3 nucleotides are TGTGCCAGCAGCCCTGTTGGCGGGGGGCAAAACACTGAAGCTTTCTTT.

The chain couples TRBV7-2 to TRBJ2-7; 9 positions agree with TRBD1. The CDR3 totals 15 residues. Germline lookup yields CDR1 SGHTA and CDR2 FQGNSA. The J segment lost 4 bases and the V segment lost 5 bases, leaving 9 bases of the junction unmatched. CDR3 region: CASSETGTGWYEQYF. Here the CDR3 DNA reads TGTGCCAGCAGCGAAACCGGGACAGGGTGGTACGAGCAGTACTTC.

V usage is TRBV27 and J usage is TRBJ2-5; the D gene could be TRBD1 or TRBD2 (5 bases each). This CDR3 has 14 residues. V lost 5 bases, J lost 4 bases, and 14 bases lay in between. Germline V lookup: CDR1 MNHEY, CDR2 SMNVEV (reference sequence). The CDR3 is CASSISWGSETQYF. In DNA form, the CDR3 reads TGTGCCAGCAGTATCTCATGGGGGTCAGAGACCCAGTACTTC.

The rearrangement links TRBV6-1 to TRBJ2-7; TRBD2 might be the D (5 bases). From germline, CDR1 is MNHNS and CDR2 SASEGT. The CDR3 sequence is 16 residues long. V lost 0 bases to trimming and J lost 3 bases, with 15 bases between them. CDR3 region: CASSEAWRLPGYEQYF. In DNA form, the CDR3 reads TGTGCCAGCAGTGAAGCATGGCGACTACCGGGCTACGAGCAGTACTTC.

The chain uses TRBV29-1 and TRBJ2-1; 13 bases are shared with TRBD2. The CDR3 covers 16 residues. Germline values: CDR1 SQVTM, CDR2 ANQGSEA. V shed 0 bases, J shed 4 bases, and the junction held 3 bases outside the gene matches. CDR3 sequence (DNA): TGCAGCGTTGAAGATGGGACTAGCGGGGAATACAATGAGCAGTTCTTC. Its protein is CSVEDGTSGEYNEQFF.

This chain uses TRBV11-2 with TRBJ2-3; D gene ambiguous. This CDR3 is built from 16 residues. Germline CDR1 is SGHAT and CDR2 is FQNNGV. The V gene lost 3 bases and the J gene lost 3 bases, with 16 bases spanning the gap. CDR3 protein: CASSLVPIYRTDTQYF. The CDR3 DNA sequence: TGTGCCAGCAGCTTGGTGCCCATATACAGAACAGATACGCAGTATTTT.